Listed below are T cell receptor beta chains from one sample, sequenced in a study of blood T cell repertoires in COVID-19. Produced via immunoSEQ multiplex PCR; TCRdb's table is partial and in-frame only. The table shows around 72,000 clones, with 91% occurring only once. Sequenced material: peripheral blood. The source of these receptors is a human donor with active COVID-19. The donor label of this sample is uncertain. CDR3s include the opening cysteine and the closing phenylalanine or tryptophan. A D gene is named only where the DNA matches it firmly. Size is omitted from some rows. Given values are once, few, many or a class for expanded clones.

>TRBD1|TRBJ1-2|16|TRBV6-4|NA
CASSAGTGRSNYGYTF
TGTGCCAGCAGCGCCGGGACAGGGAGAAGTAACTATGGCTACACCTTC
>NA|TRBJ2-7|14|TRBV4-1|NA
CASSRGGSSYEQYF
TGCGCCAGCTCAAGGGGCGGCAGCTCCTACGAGCAGTACTTC
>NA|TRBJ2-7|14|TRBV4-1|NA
CASSQEQGSYEQYF
TGCGCCAGCAGCCAAGAACAGGGCTCCTACGAGCAGTACTTC
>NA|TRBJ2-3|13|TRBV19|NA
CASSTQGADTQYF
TGTGCCAGTAGTACACAGGGCGCAGATACGCAGTATTTT
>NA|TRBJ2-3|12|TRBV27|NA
CASSTQGDTQYF
TGTGCCAGCAGTACGCAGGGGGATACGCAGTATTTT
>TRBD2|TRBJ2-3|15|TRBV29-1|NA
CSVGRREVGTDTQYF
TGCAGCGTTGGTCGGCGGGAGGTCGGCACAGATACGCAGTATTTT
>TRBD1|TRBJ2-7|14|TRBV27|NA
CASSPGTGGYEQYF
TGTGCCAGCAGTCCGGGGACAGGGGGCTACGAGCAGTACTTC
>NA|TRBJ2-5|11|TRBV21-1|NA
CATDRGETQYF
TGTGCCACCGACAGGGGGGAGACCCAGTACTTC
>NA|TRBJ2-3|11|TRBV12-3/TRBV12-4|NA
CASTRADTQYF
TGTGCCAGCACTCGGGCAGATACGCAGTATTTT
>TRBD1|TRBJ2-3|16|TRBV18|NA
CASSPRQGELADTQYF
TGTGCCAGCTCTCCGAGACAGGGCGAACTCGCAGATACGCAGTATTTT
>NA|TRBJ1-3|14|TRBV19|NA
CASSVQRAGNTIYF
TGTGCCAGTAGTGTCCAAAGAGCTGGAAACACCATATATTTT
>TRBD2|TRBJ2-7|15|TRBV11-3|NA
CASSSRTSGRDEQYF
TGTGCCAGCAGCTCGCGGACTAGCGGGAGGGACGAGCAGTACTTC
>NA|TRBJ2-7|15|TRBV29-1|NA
CSVEGLGAGGHEQYF
TGCAGCGTTGAGGGGTTGGGGGCTGGTGGGCACGAGCAGTACTTC
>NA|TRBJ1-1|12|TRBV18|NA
CASSPERTEAFF
TGTGCCAGCTCACCGGAACGGACAGAAGCTTTCTTT
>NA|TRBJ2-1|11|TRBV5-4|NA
CASSLSSEQFF
TGTGCCAGCAGCTTATCTAGTGAGCAGTTCTTC
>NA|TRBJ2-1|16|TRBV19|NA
CASSIDQGSDYNEQFF
TGTGCCAGTAGTATAGATCAAGGTAGCGACTACAATGAGCAGTTCTTC
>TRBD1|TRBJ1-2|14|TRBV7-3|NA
CASTPGQGASGYTF
TGTGCCAGCACCCCGGGACAGGGGGCGTCCGGCTACACCTTC
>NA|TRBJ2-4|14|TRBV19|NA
CASRTAGAKNIQYF
TGTGCCAGTAGGACGGCGGGTGCCAAAAACATTCAGTACTTC
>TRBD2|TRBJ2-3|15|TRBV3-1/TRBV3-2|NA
CASSHPTVGLAGPSF
TGTGCCAGCAGCCATCCAACTGTGGGCCTAGCGGGGCCCTCTTTT
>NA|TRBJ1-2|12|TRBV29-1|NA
CSVDGVNYGYTF
TGCAGCGTTGACGGGGTTAACTATGGCTACACCTTC
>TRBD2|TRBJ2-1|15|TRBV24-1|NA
CATSATSGGYNEQFF
TGTGCCACCAGTGCCACTAGCGGCGGGTACAATGAGCAGTTCTTC
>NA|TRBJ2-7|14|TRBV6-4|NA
CASSDSPRRYEQYF
TGTGCCAGCAGTGATAGCCCCAGACGGTACGAGCAGTACTTC
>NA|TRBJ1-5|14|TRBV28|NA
CASSWRSSNQPQHF
TGTGCCAGCAGTTGGCGGAGCTCTAATCAGCCCCAGCATTTT
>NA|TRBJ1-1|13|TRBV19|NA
CASVEAREAEAFF
TGTGCCAGTGTTGAGGCCAGGGAAGCTGAAGCTTTCTTT
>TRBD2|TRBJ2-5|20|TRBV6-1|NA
CASSEVPQGLAGALRETQYF
TGTGCCAGCAGTGAAGTCCCCCAGGGACTAGCGGGAGCCCTCCGGGAGACCCAGTACTTC
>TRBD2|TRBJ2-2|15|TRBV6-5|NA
CASVRLAGNHGELFF
TGTGCCAGCGTCCGACTAGCTGGTAACCACGGGGAGCTGTTTTTT
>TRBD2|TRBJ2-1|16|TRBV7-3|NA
CASSLWTSGKGTEQFF
TGTGCCAGCAGCTTGTGGACTAGCGGGAAGGGTACTGAGCAGTTCTTC
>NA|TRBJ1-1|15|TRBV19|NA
CASRGQGSWDTEAFF
TGTGCCAGTAGAGGGCAGGGAAGTTGGGACACTGAAGCTTTCTTT
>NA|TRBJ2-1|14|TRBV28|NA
CASSLSQERNEQFF
TGTGCCAGCAGCCTATCACAGGAACGCAATGAGCAGTTCTTC
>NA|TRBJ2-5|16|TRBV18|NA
CASQSSRAGPQETQYF
TGTGCCAGCCAATCCTCCCGAGCAGGGCCGCAAGAGACCCAGTACTTC
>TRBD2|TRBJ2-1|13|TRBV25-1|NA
CASSPGGGVEQFF
TGTGCCAGCAGTCCTGGCGGGGGGGTGGAGCAGTTCTTC
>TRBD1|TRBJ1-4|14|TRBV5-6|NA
CASSSTGEDEKLFF
TGTGCCAGCAGCTCTACAGGGGAAGATGAAAAACTGTTTTTT
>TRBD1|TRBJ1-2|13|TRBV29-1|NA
CSVSDRAGYGYTF
TGCAGCGTTTCGGACAGGGCCGGATATGGCTACACCTTC
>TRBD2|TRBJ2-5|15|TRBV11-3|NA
CASSFLAGGQETQYF
TGTGCCAGCAGCTTCCTAGCGGGAGGACAAGAGACCCAGTACTTC
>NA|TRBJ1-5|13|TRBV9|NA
CASSATPGQPQHF
TGTGCCAGCAGCGCCACCCCGGGTCAGCCCCAGCATTTT
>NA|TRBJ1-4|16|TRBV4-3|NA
CASSHSHWGGEEKLFF
TGCGCCAGCAGCCATTCCCACTGGGGAGGGGAGGAAAAACTGTTTTTT
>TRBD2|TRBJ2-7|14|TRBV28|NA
CASSLVAGHYEQYF
TGTGCCAGCAGTTTAGTAGCGGGGCACTACGAGCAGTACTTC
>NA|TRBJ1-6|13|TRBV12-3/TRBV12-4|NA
CASITGFGSPLHF
TGTGCCAGCATCACAGGGTTCGGTTCACCCCTCCACTTT
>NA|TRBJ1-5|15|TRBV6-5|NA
CASSYSVTDNQPQHF
TGTGCCAGCAGTTACTCGGTGACAGACAATCAGCCCCAGCATTTT
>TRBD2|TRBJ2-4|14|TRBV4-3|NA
CASSRTSGSDIQYF
TGCGCCAGCAGCCGAACTAGCGGGAGTGACATTCAGTACTTC
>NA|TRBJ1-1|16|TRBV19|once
CASSMGRGAGETEAFF
TGTGCCAGTAGTATGGGGCGGGGGGCCGGAGAAACTGAAGCTTTCTTT